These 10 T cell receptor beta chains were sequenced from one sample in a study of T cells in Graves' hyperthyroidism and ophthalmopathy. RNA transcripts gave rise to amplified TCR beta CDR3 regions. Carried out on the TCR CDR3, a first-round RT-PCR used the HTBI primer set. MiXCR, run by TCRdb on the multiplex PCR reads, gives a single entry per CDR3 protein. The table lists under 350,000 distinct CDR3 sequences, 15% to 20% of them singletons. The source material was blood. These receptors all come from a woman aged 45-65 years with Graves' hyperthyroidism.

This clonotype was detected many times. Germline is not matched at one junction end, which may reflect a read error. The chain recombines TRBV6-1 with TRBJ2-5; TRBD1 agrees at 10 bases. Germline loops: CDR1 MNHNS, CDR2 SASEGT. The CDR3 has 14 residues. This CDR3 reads CASRLTGGQDTQYF. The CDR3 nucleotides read TGTGCCAGCAGATTGACAGGGGGCCAAGATACCCAGTACTTC.

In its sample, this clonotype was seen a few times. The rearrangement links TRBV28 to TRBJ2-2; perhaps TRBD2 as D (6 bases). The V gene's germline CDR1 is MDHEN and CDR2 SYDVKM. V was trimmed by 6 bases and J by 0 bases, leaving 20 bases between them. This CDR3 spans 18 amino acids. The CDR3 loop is CASSPGLLLLANTGELFF. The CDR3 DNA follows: TGTGCCAGCAGCCCGGGACTCCTACTACTCGCGAACACCGGGGAGCTGTTTTTT.

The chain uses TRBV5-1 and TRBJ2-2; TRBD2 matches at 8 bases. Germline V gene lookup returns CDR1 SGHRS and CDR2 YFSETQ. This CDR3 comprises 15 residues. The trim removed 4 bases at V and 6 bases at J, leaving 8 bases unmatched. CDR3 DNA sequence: TGCGCCAGCAGCGACGGGGGGGCCGATGCCGGGGAGCTGTTTTTT. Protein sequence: CASSDGGADAGELFF.

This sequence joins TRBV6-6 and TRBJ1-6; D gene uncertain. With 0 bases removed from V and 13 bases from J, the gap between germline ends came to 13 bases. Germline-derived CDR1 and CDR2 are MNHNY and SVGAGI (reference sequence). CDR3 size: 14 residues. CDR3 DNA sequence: TGTGCCAGCAGTTACTCGGTGGCCGGGAGGCCCCTCCACTTT. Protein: CASSYSVAGRPLHF.

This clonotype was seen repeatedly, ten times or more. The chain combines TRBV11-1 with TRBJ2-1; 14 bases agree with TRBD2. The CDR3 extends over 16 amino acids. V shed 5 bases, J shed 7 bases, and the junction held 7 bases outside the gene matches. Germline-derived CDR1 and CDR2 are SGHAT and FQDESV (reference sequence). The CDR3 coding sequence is TGTGCCAGCAGCCCCGGACTAGCGGGGGGTCAGAATGAGCAGTTCTTC. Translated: CASSPGLAGGQNEQFF. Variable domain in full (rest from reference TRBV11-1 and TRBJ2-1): EAEVAQSPRYKITEKSQAVAFWCDPISGHATLYWYRQILGQGPELLVQFQDESVVDDSQLPKDRFSAERLKGVDSTLKIQPAELGDSAMYLCASSPGLAGGQNEQFFGPGTRLTVL.

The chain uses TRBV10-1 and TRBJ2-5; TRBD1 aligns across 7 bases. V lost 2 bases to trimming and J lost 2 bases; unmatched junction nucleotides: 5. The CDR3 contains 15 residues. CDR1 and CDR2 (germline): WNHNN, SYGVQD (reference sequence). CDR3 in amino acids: CASSEQAGGQETQYF. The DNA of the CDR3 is TGCGCCAGCAGTGAGCAGGCAGGGGGACAAGAGACCCAGTACTTC.

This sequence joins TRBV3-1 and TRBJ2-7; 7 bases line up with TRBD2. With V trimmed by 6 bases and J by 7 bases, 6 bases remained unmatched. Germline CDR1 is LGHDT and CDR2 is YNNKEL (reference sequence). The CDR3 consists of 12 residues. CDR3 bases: TGTGCCAGCAGGTTAGCGGGTGCTGAGCAGTACTTC. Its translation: CASRLAGAEQYF.

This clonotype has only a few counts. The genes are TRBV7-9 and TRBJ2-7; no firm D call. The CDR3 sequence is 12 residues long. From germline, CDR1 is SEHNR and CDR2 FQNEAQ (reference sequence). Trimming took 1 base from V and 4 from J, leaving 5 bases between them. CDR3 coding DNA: TGTGCCAGCAGCTTAGTCGGATACGAGCAGTACTTC. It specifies CASSLVGYEQYF.

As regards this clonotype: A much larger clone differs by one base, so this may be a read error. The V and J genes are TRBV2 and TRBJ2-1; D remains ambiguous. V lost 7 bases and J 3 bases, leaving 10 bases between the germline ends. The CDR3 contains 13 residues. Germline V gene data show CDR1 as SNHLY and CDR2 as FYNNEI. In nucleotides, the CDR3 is TGTGCCAGCAACTACCGGAACTACAATGAGCAGTTCTTC. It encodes CASNYRNYNEQFF.

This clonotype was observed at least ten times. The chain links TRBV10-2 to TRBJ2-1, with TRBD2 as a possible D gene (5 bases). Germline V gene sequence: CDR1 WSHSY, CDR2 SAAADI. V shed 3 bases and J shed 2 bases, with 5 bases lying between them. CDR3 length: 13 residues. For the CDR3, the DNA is TGCGCCAGCAGTGACGGGGCCTACAATGAGCAGTTCTTC. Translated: CASSDGAYNEQFF.